The clone carrying this TCR beta chain came up a few times. The antigen is undetermined. TCRdb re-derived calls from the RACE reads in MiXCR, one entry per CDR3 protein. The table includes some 70,000 distinct CDR3 sequences, under 13% detected once. The record originates from a study of human T cells and chemical hapten exposure. The time point is: patch test 2, 6 weeks after DPC sensitization. Treatment specified: therapeutic diphenylcyclopropenone sensitization with weekly scalp DPC. Germline values: CDR1 DFQATT, CDR2 SNEGSKA (reference sequence). CDR3 length: 13 amino acids. V lost 5 bases, J lost 0 bases, and 11 bases lay in between. Points from the study as a whole: Compared to controls, expanded TCRs made significantly more large clusters of similar CDR3s.

Source: whole blood, taken in connection with sensitization to the hapten diphenylcyclopropenone (DPC). V usage is TRBV20-1 and J usage is TRBJ2-7; possibly TRBD1 or TRBD2 for D (5 bases each). The sequence derives from a woman in her 50s with alopecia areata. Some clones in this sample may be carry-over from other donors' samples. CDR3 DNA: TGCAGTGCTTCCCGGGACGGCTCCTACGAGCAGTACTTC. It encodes CSASRDGSYEQYF.